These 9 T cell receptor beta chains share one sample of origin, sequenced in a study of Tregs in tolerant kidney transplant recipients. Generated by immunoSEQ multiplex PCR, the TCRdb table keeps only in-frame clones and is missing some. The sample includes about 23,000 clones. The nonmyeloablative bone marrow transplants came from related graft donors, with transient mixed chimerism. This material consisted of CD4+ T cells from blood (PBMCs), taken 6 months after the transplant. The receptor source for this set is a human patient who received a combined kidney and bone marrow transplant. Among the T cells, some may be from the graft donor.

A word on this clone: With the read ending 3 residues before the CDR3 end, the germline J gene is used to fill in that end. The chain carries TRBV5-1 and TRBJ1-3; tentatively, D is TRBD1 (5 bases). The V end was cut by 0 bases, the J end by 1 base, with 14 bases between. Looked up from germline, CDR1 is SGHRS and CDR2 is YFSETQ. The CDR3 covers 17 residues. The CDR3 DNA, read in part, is TGCGCCAGCAGCTTGGGCGGCAGGGAAGGTTCTGGAAACACC. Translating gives CASSLGGREGSGNT. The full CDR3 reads CASSLGGREGSGNTIYF.

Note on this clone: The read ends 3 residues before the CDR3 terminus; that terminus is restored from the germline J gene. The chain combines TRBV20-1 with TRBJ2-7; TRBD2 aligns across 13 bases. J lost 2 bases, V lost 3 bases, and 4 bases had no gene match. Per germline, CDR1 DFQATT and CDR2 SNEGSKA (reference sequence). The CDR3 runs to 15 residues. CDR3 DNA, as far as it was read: TGCAGTGCTAGCTCCGGACTAGCGGGAGCCTACGAG. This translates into CSASSGLAGAYE. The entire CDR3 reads CSASSGLAGAYEQYF.

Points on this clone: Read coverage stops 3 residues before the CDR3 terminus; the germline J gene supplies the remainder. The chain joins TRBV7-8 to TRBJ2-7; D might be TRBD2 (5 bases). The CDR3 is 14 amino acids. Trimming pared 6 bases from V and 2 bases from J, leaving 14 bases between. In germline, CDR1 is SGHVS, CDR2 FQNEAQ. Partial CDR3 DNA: TGTGCCAGCAGGGTTAGCGCTGACACCTACGAG. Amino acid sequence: CASRVSADTYE. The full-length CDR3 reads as CASRVSADTYEQYF.

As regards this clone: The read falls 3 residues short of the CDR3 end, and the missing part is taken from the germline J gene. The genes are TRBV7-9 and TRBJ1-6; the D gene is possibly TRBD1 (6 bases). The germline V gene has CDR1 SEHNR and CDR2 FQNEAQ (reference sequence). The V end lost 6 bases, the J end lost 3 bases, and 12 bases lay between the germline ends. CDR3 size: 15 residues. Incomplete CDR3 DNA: TGTGCCAGCAGACCCGGACAGAGCTATAATTCACCC. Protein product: CASRPGQSYNSP. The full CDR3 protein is CASRPGQSYNSPLHF.

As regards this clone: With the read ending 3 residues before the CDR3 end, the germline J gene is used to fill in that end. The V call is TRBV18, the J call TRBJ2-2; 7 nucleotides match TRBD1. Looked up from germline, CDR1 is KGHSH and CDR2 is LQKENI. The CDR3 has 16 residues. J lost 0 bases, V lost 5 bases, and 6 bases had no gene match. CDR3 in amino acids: CASSADRRSNTGELFF. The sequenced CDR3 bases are TGTGCCAGCTCAGCGGACAGGCGATCGAACACCGGGGAG.

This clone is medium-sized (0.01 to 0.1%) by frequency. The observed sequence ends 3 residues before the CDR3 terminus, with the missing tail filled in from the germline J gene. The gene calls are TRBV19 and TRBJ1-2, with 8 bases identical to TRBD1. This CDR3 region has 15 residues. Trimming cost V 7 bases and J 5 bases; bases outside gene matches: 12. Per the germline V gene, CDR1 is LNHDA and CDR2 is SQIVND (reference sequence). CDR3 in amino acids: CASNPTGGFRYGYTF. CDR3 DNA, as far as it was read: TGTGCCAGTAACCCTACAGGGGGATTTAGGTATGGC.

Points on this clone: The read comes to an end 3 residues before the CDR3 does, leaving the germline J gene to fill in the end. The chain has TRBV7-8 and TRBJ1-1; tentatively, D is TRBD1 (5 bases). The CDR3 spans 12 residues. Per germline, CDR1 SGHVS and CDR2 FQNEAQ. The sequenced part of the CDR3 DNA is TGTGCCAGCAGCCCCTACCGAGGGGCA. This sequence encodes CASSPYRGA. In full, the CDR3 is CASSPYRGAAFF.

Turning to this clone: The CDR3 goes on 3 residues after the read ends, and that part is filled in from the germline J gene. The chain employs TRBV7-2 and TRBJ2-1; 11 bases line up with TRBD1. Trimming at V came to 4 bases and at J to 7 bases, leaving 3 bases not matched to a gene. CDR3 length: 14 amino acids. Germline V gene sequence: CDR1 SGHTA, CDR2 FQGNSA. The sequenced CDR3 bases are TGTGCCAGCAGCTACCGGGACAGGGGGAATGAG. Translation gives CASSYRDRGNE. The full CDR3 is CASSYRDRGNEQFF.

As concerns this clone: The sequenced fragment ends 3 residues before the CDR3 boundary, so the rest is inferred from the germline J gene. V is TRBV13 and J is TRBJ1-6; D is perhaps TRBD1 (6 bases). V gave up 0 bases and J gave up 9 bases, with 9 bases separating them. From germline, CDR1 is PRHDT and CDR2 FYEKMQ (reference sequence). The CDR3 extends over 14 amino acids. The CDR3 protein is CASSLGDRISPLHF. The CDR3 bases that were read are TGTGCCAGCAGCTTAGGGGACAGAATTTCACCC.